The 23 T cell receptor beta chains in this list originate from one sample, sequenced in a study of CD8 T cells in ankylosing spondylitis. Antigens of these TCRs are unknown. Study observations and caveats: One TCR beta motif, made up of roughly 8 highly homologous variants, appeared characteristic of ankylosing spondylitis blood.

TCRdb redid the calling of the 5' RACE reads with MiXCR, one entry per CDR3 protein. The repertoire holds roughly 440,000 distinct CDR3 sequences, with more than 15% as singletons. Input material: blood, either unsorted or a sorted T cell fraction (not recorded which). The receptors were gathered from a male donor with ankylosing spondylitis.

This clonotype was recorded at least ten times. The chain combines TRBV29-1 with TRBJ2-7; D remains unclear. V shed 5 bases and J shed 0 bases, with 11 bases lying between them. CDR3 length: 13 amino acids. CDR1 and CDR2 from the germline V gene are SQVTM and ANQGSEA. CDR3 DNA: TGCAGCGTTACTCTAACGAGCTCCTACGAGCAGTACTTC. This codes for CSVTLTSSYEQYF.

The chain links TRBV20-1 to TRBJ2-2, with D perhaps given as TRBD1 or TRBD2 (5 bases each). This CDR3 has 14 amino acids. V lost 6 bases, J lost 3 bases, and 14 bases lay in between. CDR1 and CDR2 from the germline V gene are DFQATT and SNEGSKA (reference sequence). The CDR3 loop is CSANPGTYTGELFF. The CDR3 nucleotides are TGCAGTGCGAACCCCGGGACCTACACCGGGGAGCTGTTTTTT.

This chain connects TRBV20-1 to TRBJ2-3, with 11 bases fitting TRBD1. The J segment lost 4 bases and the V segment lost 1 base, leaving 16 bases of the junction unmatched. The CDR3 contains 19 residues. CDR1 is DFQATT and CDR2 is SNEGSKA in the germline V gene (reference sequence). The CDR3 DNA reads TGCAGTGCTAGAGGAATGCGGAGAAAACCGGGACAGGGGGCAGATACGCAGTATTTT. Translating it yields CSARGMRRKPGQGADTQYF.

The chain couples TRBV20-1 to TRBJ2-1; the match to TRBD2 covers 10 bases. The V and J ends lost 0 bases and 1 base, in that order; junction bases with no gene match: 9. The CDR3 runs 18 residues. Germline CDR1 reads DFQATT; CDR2 reads SNEGSKA (reference sequence). Here the CDR3 reads CSARDPRLAGRSYNEQFF. The DNA for the CDR3 is TGCAGTGCTAGAGATCCCCGACTAGCGGGCCGTTCCTACAATGAGCAGTTCTTC.

This clonotype was observed a handful of times. The genes are TRBV20-1 and TRBJ1-3, with 8 nucleotides matching TRBD1. After removal of 0 bases from V and 2 bases from J, the junction contained 3 bases not matched to a gene. The CDR3 loop spans 15 amino acids. In germline, CDR1 is DFQATT, CDR2 SNEGSKA (reference sequence). In DNA, the CDR3 is TGCAGTGCTAGAGATAACAGGGGGGCTGGAAACACCATATATTTT. Translation: CSARDNRGAGNTIYF.

This chain connects TRBV28 to TRBJ1-4; the D is unclear. Trimming took off 3 bases at V and 5 bases at J, with 10 bases between the two ends. Germline CDR1 and CDR2: MDHEN and SYDVKM. The CDR3 sequence is 14 residues long. This chain's CDR3 is CASSFHYSNEKLFF. The CDR3 DNA is TGTGCCAGCAGTTTCCATTACAGCAATGAAAAACTGTTTTTT.

The chain employs TRBV12-3 or TRBV12-4 and TRBJ1-2, with no clear D. The CDR3 is 16 residues long. The V end lost 5 bases, the J end lost 1 base, and 17 bases lay between the germline ends. DNA of the CDR3: TGTGCCAGCAGTATGACACGACTTACCATTAACTATGGCTACACCTTC. The encoded protein is CASSMTRLTINYGYTF.

Only a few counts were recorded for this clonotype. V is TRBV12-3 or TRBV12-4 and J is TRBJ1-4; D gene unclear. This CDR3 comprises 12 residues. V was trimmed by 6 bases and J by 0 bases, leaving 2 bases between them. DNA of the CDR3: TGTGCCAGCAGATCAACTAATGAAAAACTGTTTTTT. Its translation is CASRSTNEKLFF.

V usage is TRBV4-2 and J usage is TRBJ2-4, with 11 bases matching TRBD2. The junction had 10 bases not matched to a gene; V was cut back by 4 bases and J by 5 bases. Germline CDR1 is LGHNA and CDR2 is YNFKEQ. This CDR3 has 17 amino acids. Here the CDR3 reads CASSLLAGDNEENIQYF. CDR3 nucleotides: TGTGCCAGCAGCCTACTAGCGGGAGATAATGAGGAAAACATTCAGTACTTC.

The rearrangement links TRBV7-3 to TRBJ2-5; D is unclear. Trimming left V 1 base short and J 3 bases short, with 9 bases between. This CDR3 has 14 residues. The germline V gene encodes CDR1 SGHTA and CDR2 FQGTGA. This chain's CDR3 is CASSLRGEKETQYF. The CDR3 DNA reads as TGTGCCAGCAGCTTAAGGGGTGAGAAAGAGACCCAGTACTTC. The whole variable domain, remainder taken from reference TRBV7-3 and TRBJ2-5, is GAGVSQTPSNKVTEKGKYVELRCDPISGHTALYWYRQSLGQGPEFLIYFQGTGAADDSGLPNDRFFAVRPEGSVSTLKIQRTERGDSAVYLCASSLRGEKETQYFGPGTRLLVL.

This clonotype has ten or more counts. The chain has TRBV5-1 and TRBJ2-3, with 9 bases matching TRBD1. Per the germline V gene, CDR1 is SGHRS and CDR2 is YFSETQ. V lost 4 bases, J lost 4 bases, and 4 bases stayed unmatched. The CDR3 runs to 14 residues. The CDR3 spells CASSNRQGADTQYF. The CDR3 nucleotides are TGCGCCAGCAGCAATCGACAGGGGGCAGATACGCAGTATTTT.

The chain is built from TRBV9 and TRBJ2-7; TRBD1 is a possible D gene (5 bases). The germline CDR1 and CDR2 sequences are SGDLS and YYNGEE. The germline V and J ends were trimmed by 0 bases and 6 bases, with 7 bases remaining between them. The length of the CDR3 is 12 residues. The CDR3 region is CASSVEGREQYF. The CDR3 DNA sequence: TGTGCCAGCAGCGTAGAGGGGCGCGAGCAGTACTTC.

The sample holds a few counts of this clonotype. The genes are TRBV2 and TRBJ2-1, with TRBD2 as a possible D gene (6 bases). CDR1 SNHLY and CDR2 FYNNEI come from the germline V gene. With 7 bases removed from V and 4 bases from J, the gap between germline ends came to 14 bases. The CDR3 sequence is 14 residues long. The CDR3 spells CASNRGLGYNEQFF. CDR3 coding DNA: TGTGCCAGCAATCGGGGGTTGGGTTACAATGAGCAGTTCTTC.

DNA of the CDR3: TGTGCCAGCAGCCAAGATAGCCGGGCACTAGCGGGGAAGCAAGAGACCCAGTACTTC. Protein: CASSQDSRALAGKQETQYF. The genes are TRBV4-2 and TRBJ2-5; 10 bases match TRBD2. The CDR3 is 19 residues long. Trimming took 0 bases from V and 2 from J; bases not matched to a gene: 12. Germline V gene data show CDR1 as LGHNA and CDR2 as YNFKEQ.

For this clonotype: No conserved phenylalanine or tryptophan is present at the end of the CDR3, so a read error is the likely explanation. CDR3 DNA: TGTGCCAGCAGCTTAGCGGCGGGGGGAAGGACTGAAGCTTTCTTA. Its protein product is CASSLAAGGRTEAFL. V gene TRBV7-8 combines with J gene TRBJ1-1, with D possibly TRBD1 on 5 matching bases. CDR1 is SGHVS and CDR2 is FQNEAQ in the germline V gene. Trimming removed 0 bases from V and 5 bases from J, with 13 bases in between. The CDR3 has 15 amino acids.

This clonotype showed up just a few times. This chain links TRBV5-4 with TRBJ2-7, with 10 bases aligning to TRBD2. V lost 3 bases, J lost 3 bases, and 6 bases stayed unmatched. Germline values: CDR1 SGHNT, CDR2 YYREEE (reference sequence). This CDR3 is built from 15 residues. CDR3 amino acids: CASSYSGGTLYEQYF. The CDR3 DNA reads TGTGCCAGCAGCTATAGCGGGGGGACGCTCTACGAGCAGTACTTC.

This clonotype was seen only a few times. The chain couples TRBV4-1 to TRBJ1-2, with D possibly matching TRBD1 (5 bases). V shed 3 bases and J shed 7 bases, with 18 bases lying between them. From germline, CDR1 is MGHRA and CDR2 YSYEKL. The CDR3 is made up of 15 amino acids. The CDR3 nucleotides read TGCGCCAGCAGCCATATGGACACGAAGAAGGGTGGCTACACCTTC. Its translation: CASSHMDTKKGGYTF.

The sample holds a few counts of this clonotype. V and J are TRBV5-1 and TRBJ1-3, with D possibly TRBD1 on 5 matching bases. The CDR3 is made up of 15 amino acids. The V and J ends lost 0 bases and 6 bases respectively, with 13 bases between them. The germline gives CDR1 SGHRS, CDR2 YFSETQ. This CDR3 is CASSLGPAGENTIYF. The CDR3 region has the DNA TGCGCCAGCAGCTTGGGTCCGGCGGGGGAAAACACCATATATTTT.

This clonotype was observed at least ten times. The gene calls are TRBV18 and TRBJ2-5; TRBD1 matches at 9 bases. Unmatched junction bases numbered 5, after V lost 5 bases and J lost 4 bases. This CDR3 is built from 14 residues. CDR1 and CDR2 from the germline V gene are KGHSH and LQKENI. The chain's CDR3 is CASSMGQGGETQYF. The CDR3 nucleotides are TGTGCCAGCTCAATGGGACAGGGCGGAGAGACCCAGTACTTC.

This clonotype was seen more than once but under ten times. The genes are TRBV5-6 and TRBJ2-1; 7 nucleotides agree with TRBD2. The V gene's germline CDR1 is SGHDT and CDR2 YYEEEE. The CDR3 covers 14 residues. The V and J ends lost 4 bases and 15 bases, in that order; junction bases with no gene match: 16. Here the CDR3 reads CASSKRAGLPIGFF. The CDR3 DNA reads as TGTGCCAGCAGCAAAAGGGCGGGACTACCAATAGGGTTCTTC.

This clonotype was counted a few times. This chain links TRBV6-1 with TRBJ2-7; D may be TRBD1 or TRBD2 (5 bases each). Germline V gene data show CDR1 as MNHNS and CDR2 as SASEGT. V shed 5 bases and J shed 1 base, with 15 bases lying between them. CDR3 length: 15 residues. The CDR3 region is CASSSGDSLSYEQYF. The DNA of the CDR3 is TGTGCCAGCAGTAGCGGCGACAGCTTATCCTACGAGCAGTACTTC.

In this sample, this clonotype turned up a few times. The gene calls are TRBV20-1 and TRBJ2-7, with 12 bases that match TRBD2. Trimming cost V 5 bases and J 4 bases; bases outside gene matches: 9. Germline V CDR1 and CDR2: DFQATT, SNEGSKA (reference sequence). This CDR3 is 15 amino acids long. For the CDR3, the DNA is TGCAGTGCTTCGGATAGGACTAGCGGGATTTACGAGCAGTACTTC. Its protein is CSASDRTSGIYEQYF.

The genes are TRBV6-5 and TRBJ1-1; D gene uncertain. Deletions cut 0 bases from V and 0 bases from J, with 8 bases between. The CDR3 consists of 15 residues. From germline, CDR1 is MNHEY and CDR2 SVGAGI. CDR3 sequence: CASSYSRNMNTEAFF. The CDR3 DNA reads TGTGCCAGCAGTTACTCCAGGAACATGAACACTGAAGCTTTCTTT.